Each of the 19 T cell receptor beta chains below was sequenced from the same sample in a study of cytomegalovirus exposure and HLA in healthy donors. Primers: 60 Vbeta forward and 13 Jbeta reverse. The repertoire was sequenced with immunoSEQ multiplex PCR; TCRdb's copy has only in-frame clones and lacks some. The sample holds 150,000 to 200,000 clones; just over 75% are singletons and the top ten take less than 1.5%. Sequenced material: PBMCs. The source is a man aged 18 to 30 in good health and CMV-seronegative.

The rearrangement joins TRBV7-2 to TRBJ1-2, with 10 bases aligning to TRBD1. CDR3 size: 16 residues. V shed 3 bases and J 8 bases; nucleotides not matched to a gene: 12. Per the germline V gene, CDR1 is SGHTA and CDR2 is FQGNSA. In DNA, the CDR3 is TGTGCCAGCAGCTTCGGGACAGGGGCTATTCTTGGGGGCTACACCTTC. It yields the protein CASSFGTGAILGGYTF.

This sequence joins TRBV7-6 and TRBJ2-7; the D gene is possibly TRBD2 (5 bases). The V and J ends lost 1 base and 4 bases respectively, with 8 bases between them. From germline, CDR1 is SGHVS and CDR2 FNYEAQ. This CDR3 has 13 residues. The DNA for the CDR3 is TGTGCCAGCAGCTTAGGACGGGGATACGAGCAGTACTTC. Translated: CASSLGRGYEQYF.

Turning to this clone: An end of the junction differs from the germline gene, which may be a read error. This sequence joins TRBV30 and TRBJ2-3; 8 bases fit TRBD2. Germline V gene data show CDR1 as GTSNPN and CDR2 as SVGIG (reference sequence). The CDR3 length is 16 residues. For the CDR3, the DNA is TGTGCCTGGAGCGTATATAGCGGGGCTAGCACAAATACGCAGTATTTT. Translating gives CAWSVYSGASTNTQYF.

This chain joins TRBV9 and TRBJ2-1, with a possible D match to TRBD2 (5 bases). V lost 0 bases and J lost 0, with 16 bases in between. From germline, CDR1 is SGDLS and CDR2 YYNGEE. The CDR3 spans 18 residues. CDR3 in DNA: TGTGCCAGCAGCGTAGCGTCGGCGGGCGTTAGCTCCTACAATGAGCAGTTCTTC. Residues: CASSVASAGVSSYNEQFF.

In DNA form, the CDR3 reads TGTGCCAGCAGCTTGGCCGAGTTCCTAAAGGGACAGGGAGGCTATGGCTACACCTTC. This translates into CASSLAEFLKGQGGYGYTF. J is TRBJ1-2 and V is TRBV5-5, with TRBD1 identical over 9 bases. CDR3 length: 19 residues. Germline V gene lookup returns CDR1 SGHKS and CDR2 YYEKEE (reference sequence). The V segment lost 0 bases and the J segment 4 bases; nucleotides outside the gene matches: 16.

This chain connects TRBV7-9 to TRBJ1-2, with a possible D match to TRBD1 (6 bases). Germline V gene lookup returns CDR1 SEHNR and CDR2 FQNEAQ (reference sequence). The germline V and J ends were trimmed by 5 bases and 5 bases, with 21 bases remaining between them. This CDR3 has 16 amino acids. The CDR3 reads CASSTRGGGSDYGYTF. CDR3 nucleotides: TGTGCCAGCAGCACCCGGGGGGGCGGCTCGGATTATGGCTACACCTTC.

The chain has TRBV7-3 and TRBJ2-3; 11 bases are shared with TRBD1. This CDR3 comprises 15 residues. Losses at the gene ends were 4 bases for V and 5 bases for J; bases not matched to a gene: 5. Germline-derived CDR1 and CDR2 are SGHTA and FQGTGA. CDR3 sequence (DNA): TGTGCCAGCAGCTGGACAGGGGGCGGGGAAGATACGCAGTATTTT. Translating gives CASSWTGGGEDTQYF.

The chain uses TRBV7-9 and TRBJ2-2; TRBD1 matches at 10 bases. The junction had 2 bases not matched to a gene; V was cut back by 8 bases and J by 5 bases. Germline-derived CDR1 and CDR2 are SEHNR and FQNEAQ (reference sequence). CDR3 length: 13 residues. The CDR3 here is CASQDRGTGELFF. CDR3 in DNA: TGTGCCAGCCAGGACAGGGGGACCGGGGAGCTGTTTTTT.

The chain carries TRBV25-1 and TRBJ1-1; TRBD1 matches at 8 bases. V lost 2 bases to trimming and J lost 5 bases; unmatched junction nucleotides: 10. Germline CDR1 reads MGHDK; CDR2 reads SYGVNS. The CDR3 runs 16 residues. CDR3 DNA sequence: TGTGCCAGCAGTGAACAGGCAGGGGGCGAGGTAACTGAAGCTTTCTTT. Its translation: CASSEQAGGEVTEAFF.

This chain uses TRBV7-3 with TRBJ2-1; D not resolved. The V gene lost 2 bases and the J gene lost 0 bases, with 11 bases spanning the gap. Per the germline V gene, CDR1 is SGHTA and CDR2 is FQGTGA. This CDR3 is 16 amino acids long. CDR3 sequence (DNA): TGTGCCAGCAGCTTACCCCGGGTAAGCTCCTACAATGAGCAGTTCTTC. The encoded protein is CASSLPRVSSYNEQFF.

The chain combines TRBV7-2 with TRBJ2-3, with TRBD1 identical over 10 bases. Unmatched junction bases numbered 6, after V lost 2 bases and J lost 4 bases. Germline V gives CDR1 SGHTA, CDR2 FQGNSA. The CDR3 is 16 amino acids. The CDR3 reads CASSLLTGGGADTQYF. DNA for the CDR3: TGTGCCAGCAGCTTACTGACAGGGGGCGGCGCAGATACGCAGTATTTT.

This chain connects TRBV7-6 to TRBJ2-3; possible D gene TRBD1, 5 bases. The germline gives CDR1 SGHVS, CDR2 FNYEAQ. This CDR3 spans 13 amino acids. V was shortened by 3 bases and J by 4 bases, with 8 bases between the two germline ends. The CDR3: CASSFQGPDTQYF. The CDR3 DNA is TGTGCCAGCAGCTTCCAGGGTCCAGATACGCAGTATTTT.

V usage is TRBV27 and J usage is TRBJ2-5, with D unresolved. CDR1 is MNHEY and CDR2 is SMNVEV in the germline V gene (reference sequence). Trimming removed 6 bases from V and 2 bases from J, with 13 bases in between. This CDR3 is built from 14 residues. The CDR3 spells CASRRQSPQETQYF. The DNA for the CDR3 is TGTGCCAGCAGAAGACAAAGTCCGCAAGAGACCCAGTACTTC.

The rearrangement links TRBV11-2 to TRBJ2-5; 7 positions agree with TRBD2. The CDR3 has 13 amino acids. J gave up 2 bases and V 3 bases, and 0 bases lay outside the gene matches. Germline V gives CDR1 SGHAT, CDR2 FQNNGV. DNA of the CDR3: TGTGCCAGCAGCTTTAGCGGGCAAGAGACCCAGTACTTC. Translated, it gives CASSFSGQETQYF.

This clone was counted between two and nine times. The chain joins TRBV5-1 to TRBJ2-1; 10 bases align to TRBD2. The CDR3 is made up of 16 amino acids. Germline CDR1 reads SGHRS; CDR2 reads YFSETQ. V trimming: 4 bases; J trimming: 9 bases; junction bases outside the gene matches: 13. The CDR3 sequence is CASSRELAGVSVEQFF. The CDR3 DNA is TGCGCCAGCAGCCGCGAGCTAGCGGGAGTCTCAGTTGAGCAGTTCTTC.

The chain carries TRBV6-6 and TRBJ2-7; tentative D call: TRBD1 (6 bases). The CDR3 has 16 residues. V was pared by 6 bases and J by 2 bases, with 20 bases between. From germline, CDR1 is MNHNY and CDR2 SVGAGI (reference sequence). DNA of the CDR3: TGTGCCAGCAGCCCCTGGACAGCCTCTCCCCCCTACGAGCAGTACTTC. Translated, it gives CASSPWTASPPYEQYF.

This clone was seen only a few times. The rearrangement uses TRBV27 and TRBJ2-1; D perhaps matches TRBD1 (5 bases). Trimming took 2 bases from V and 5 from J, leaving 7 bases between them. From germline, CDR1 is MNHEY and CDR2 SMNVEV (reference sequence). The CDR3 is 13 residues long. The DNA of the CDR3 is TGTGCCAGCAGTTTAGGCAGGGACAATGAGCAGTTCTTC. It encodes CASSLGRDNEQFF.

The chain carries TRBV27 and TRBJ2-7, with D possibly being TRBD1 (5 bases). The ends were cut back, 1 base at V and 4 bases at J, with 11 bases in the middle. The CDR3 consists of 14 residues. Germline lookup yields CDR1 MNHEY and CDR2 SMNVEV (reference sequence). The CDR3 DNA reads TGTGCCAGCAGTTTATTAGGTGGACAATACGAGCAGTACTTC. As protein: CASSLLGGQYEQYF.

A remark on this clone: The junction departs from the called germline gene at one end, perhaps through a read error. This rearrangement joins TRBV9 to TRBJ2-3; tentative D call: TRBD2 (7 bases). The CDR3 is 15 amino acids. The germline V gene has CDR1 SGDLS and CDR2 YYNGEE. The DNA for the CDR3 is TGTGTCAGCAACATACGCGGGGGCGGGACAGATACGCAGTATTTT. Translation gives CVSNIRGGGTDTQYF.